This entry is about one T cell receptor (beta chain). The target of this receptor is not known. The input lacks base qualities; no much larger clone sits a single base away. TCRB CDR3 regions were amplified from approximately 2 ug genomic DNA, or all available DNA if less, using the immunoSEQ assay. Multiplex PCR used 60 forward primers for TCR V beta segments and 13 reverse primers for J beta segments. Synthetic control templates were spiked into each sample at limiting dilution to estimate reads per starting template. Sequencing produced 87 bp reads on the Illumina HiSeq System. As for the authors' bioinformatics: PCR and sequencing errors were removed by merging closely related sequences with a nearest neighbor algorithm. TCR overlap was measured as the percentage of unique tumor TCR beta sequences also present in the same patient's peripheral blood. The clones in this table, taken by TCRdb from immuneACCESS, are in-frame only. Not every clone is retained; where verified, under half of the shortfall comes from an unresolved V gene, and the cause of the rest is unknown. V and J calls and clone size are copied from that table; D and trimming were computed from the DNA. The sample profile shows 55,000 to 75,000 clones; 81% of them were found once. Jointly, the top ten make up 7% to 9.5% of the sample.

The sample originates from a study of glioma-infiltrating T cells after dendritic cell vaccination (dated by TCRdb to 2015 to 2016). For context, the study as a whole: The cohort comprised around 15 glioblastoma patients from Phase I and II dendritic cell vaccination trials, 9 newly diagnosed and 6 with recurrent disease. Patients received autologous tumor lysate-pulsed dendritic cell vaccination between about 2003 and 2013. The vaccine was prepared from monocyte-derived dendritic cells that were cultured for roughly 7 days with IL-4 and GM-CSF and then pulsed overnight with autologous tumor lysate. Each patient was given three intradermal dendritic cell vaccine injections, spaced two weeks apart, in the arm below the axilla. In glioblastoma patients vaccinated with dendritic cells, deep sequencing of TCR beta CDR3 regions served to measure the amount of tumor-infiltrating lymphocytes and to compare repertoires between tumor and blood. Survival after dendritic cell vaccination was correlated with TCR sequencing metrics such as TIL content and the overlap between tumor and blood repertoires.

Study-wide conclusions, independent of this receptor: The response model built on TCR overlap across three groups was characterized as speculative, with prospective validation still needed. No direct relationship between TCR clonality and survival was found, suggesting a diverse polyclonal response may matter. The cohort was small and heterogeneous, only a few patients had full blood and tumor sets, and even fewer had initial-recurrent tumor pairs. After dendritic cell vaccination, a higher estimated pretreatment TIL content predicted longer time to progression and overall survival.

There are 14 amino acids in the CDR3, from cysteine to phenylalanine inclusive. CDR3 DNA is the only sequence kept; it has 42 bases, read in frame from the first base. CDR1 and CDR2, looked up from the germline V gene, are MNHEY and SVGAGI. Between the V and J ends, shortened by 8 bases and 2 bases respectively, the junction contains 16 bases. To be selected, patients needed enough residual fresh-frozen tumor tissue and more than two years of available survival data. None of the glioblastoma patients carried an isocitrate dehydrogenase mutation, although molecular status otherwise varied. PBMC collection took place before vaccination, two weeks after the third vaccination, and at tumor progression if progression occurred. The Qiagen DNeasy Blood extraction Kit was used for extraction of genomic DNA.

This sequence was found in a human donor with glioblastoma. The rearranged chain carries TRBV6-5 and TRBJ2-7; 6 matching bases give a weak D call of TRBD1. Sequenced material: blood, taken before dendritic cell vaccination. The encoded CDR3 is CASGVTDRTYEQYF. The nucleotide sequence reads as follows: TGTGCCAGCGGAGTAACGGACAGAACCTACGAGCAGTACTTC.